This T cell receptor beta chain came from a study of cytomegalovirus exposure and HLA in healthy donors. Primers for the PCR totalled 60 Vbeta and 13 Jbeta. The data were produced by immunoSEQ multiplex PCR, yet TCRdb's version contains in-frame clones alone and is incomplete. The repertoire includes approximately 84,000 clones, just under 80% of them detected once, and 2.5% sits in the top ten. The V and J ends lost 3 bases and 0 bases, in that order; junction bases with no gene match: 5. The CDR3 is made up of 16 amino acids. CDR1 and CDR2 from the germline V gene are SGHKS and YYEKEE (reference sequence).

The sequenced material came from PBMCs. The chain uses TRBV5-5 and TRBJ1-1, with 10 nucleotides matching TRBD1. This TCR was recovered from a male donor in good health and CMV-seropositive. CDR3 region: CASSYGTGVMNTEAFF. In nucleotides, the CDR3 is TGTGCCAGCAGCTACGGGACAGGGGTCATGAACACTGAAGCTTTCTTT. The entire variable domain, with the rest obtained from reference TRBV5-5 and TRBJ1-1, is as follows: DAGVTQSPTHLIKTRGQQVTLRCSPISGHKSVSWYQQVLGQGPQFIFQYYEKEERGRGNFPDRFSARQFPNYSSELNVNALLLGDSALYLCASSYGTGVMNTEAFFGQGTRLTVV.